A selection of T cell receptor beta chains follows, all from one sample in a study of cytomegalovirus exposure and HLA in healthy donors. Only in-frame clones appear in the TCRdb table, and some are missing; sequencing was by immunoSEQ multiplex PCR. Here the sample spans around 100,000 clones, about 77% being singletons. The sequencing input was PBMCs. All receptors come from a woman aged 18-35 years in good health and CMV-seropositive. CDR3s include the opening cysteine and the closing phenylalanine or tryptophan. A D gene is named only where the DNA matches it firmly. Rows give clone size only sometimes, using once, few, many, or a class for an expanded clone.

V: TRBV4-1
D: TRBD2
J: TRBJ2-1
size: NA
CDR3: CASSPFALLAGVSYNEQFF
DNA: TGCGCCAGCAGCCCTTTCGCCCTTCTAGCGGGAGTATCCTACAATGAGCAGTTCTTC

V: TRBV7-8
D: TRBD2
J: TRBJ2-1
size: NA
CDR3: CASSLPMAGVTNEQFF
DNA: TGTGCCAGCAGCTTACCGATGGCGGGGGTAACCAATGAGCAGTTCTTC

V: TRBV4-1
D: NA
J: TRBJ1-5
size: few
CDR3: CASSQEGQGGDQPQHF
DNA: TGCGCCAGCAGCCAAGAAGGTCAAGGAGGCGATCAGCCCCAGCATTTT

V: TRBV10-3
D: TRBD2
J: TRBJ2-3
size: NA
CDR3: CAISTSGRESTDTQYF
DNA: TGTGCCATCAGTACTAGCGGGAGGGAGAGCACAGATACGCAGTATTTT

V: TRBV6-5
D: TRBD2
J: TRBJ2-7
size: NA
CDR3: CASSWGAGGPYEQYF
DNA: TGTGCCAGCAGTTGGGGGGCGGGAGGGCCCTACGAGCAGTACTTC

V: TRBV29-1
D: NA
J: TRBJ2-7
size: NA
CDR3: CSVTGGHEQYF
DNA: TGCAGCGTTACCGGGGGGCACGAGCAGTACTTC

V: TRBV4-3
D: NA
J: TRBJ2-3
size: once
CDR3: CASSQDRGGADTQYF
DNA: TGCGCCAGCAGCCAAGATAGGGGGGGGGCAGATACGCAGTATTTT

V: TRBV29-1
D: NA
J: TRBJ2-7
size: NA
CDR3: CSVEGVTGTEQYF
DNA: TGCAGCGTTGAAGGGGTCACAGGGACCGAGCAGTACTTC

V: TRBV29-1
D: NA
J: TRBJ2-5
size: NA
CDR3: CSVEIGSLGRETQYF
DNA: TGCAGCGTTGAAATAGGTAGTCTAGGAAGGGAGACCCAGTACTTC

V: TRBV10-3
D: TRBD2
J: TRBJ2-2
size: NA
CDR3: CAISVEWTSGSEGELFF
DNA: TGTGCCATCAGTGTAGAATGGACTAGCGGGAGTGAGGGGGAGCTGTTTTTT

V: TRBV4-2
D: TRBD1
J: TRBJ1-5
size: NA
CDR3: CASSSGGTDYQPQHF
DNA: TGTGCCAGCAGCTCAGGTGGGACAGACTATCAGCCCCAGCATTTT

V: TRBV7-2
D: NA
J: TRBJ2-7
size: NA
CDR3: CASSLGPGPVSEQYF
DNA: TGTGCCAGCAGCTTAGGGCCAGGCCCCGTTTCCGAGCAGTACTTC

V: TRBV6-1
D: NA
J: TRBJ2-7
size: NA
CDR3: CASRGGGGGYEQYF
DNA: TGTGCCAGCAGAGGGGGAGGGGGGGGTTACGAGCAGTACTTC

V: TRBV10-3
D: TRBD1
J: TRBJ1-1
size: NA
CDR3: CAITDRDAEAFF
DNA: TGTGCCATCACGGACAGGGACGCTGAAGCTTTCTTT

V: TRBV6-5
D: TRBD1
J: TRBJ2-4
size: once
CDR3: CASSFGDRAKNIQYF
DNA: TGTGCCAGCAGTTTCGGGGACAGGGCCAAAAACATTCAGTACTTC

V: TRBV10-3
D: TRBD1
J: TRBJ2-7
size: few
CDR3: CAIEDRGYEQYF
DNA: TGTGCCATCGAGGACAGGGGATACGAGCAGTACTTC

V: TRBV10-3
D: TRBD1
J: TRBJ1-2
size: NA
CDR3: CAISRDSYGYTF
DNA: TGTGCCATCAGTAGGGACAGCTATGGCTACACCTTC

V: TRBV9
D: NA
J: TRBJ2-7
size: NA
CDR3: CASSVASSSYEQYF
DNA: TGTGCCAGCAGCGTAGCGTCTAGCTCCTACGAGCAGTACTTC

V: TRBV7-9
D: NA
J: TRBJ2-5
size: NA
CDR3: CASSLVSAEGKETQYF
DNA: TGTGCCAGCAGCTTAGTTAGCGCAGAAGGAAAAGAGACCCAGTACTTC

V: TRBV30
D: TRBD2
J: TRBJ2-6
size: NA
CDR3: CAWGGGTSSSGANVLTF
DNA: TGTGCCTGGGGTGGCGGGACTAGCTCCTCTGGGGCCAACGTCCTGACTTTC

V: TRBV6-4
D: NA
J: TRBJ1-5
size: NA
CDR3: CASSDSENQPQHF
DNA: TGTGCCAGCAGTGACAGTGAGAATCAGCCCCAGCATTTT

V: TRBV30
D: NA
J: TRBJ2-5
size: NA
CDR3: CAWSVFPRDQETQYF
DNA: TGTGCCTGGAGTGTATTTCCCCGGGACCAAGAGACCCAGTACTTC

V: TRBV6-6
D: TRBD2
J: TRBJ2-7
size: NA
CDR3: CASSFGTSGSYEQYF
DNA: TGTGCCAGCAGTTTTGGGACTAGCGGGAGTTACGAGCAGTACTTC

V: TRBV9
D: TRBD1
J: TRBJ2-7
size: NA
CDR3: CASSPRTGRYEQYF
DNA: TGTGCCAGCAGCCCCCGGACAGGGAGGTACGAGCAGTACTTC

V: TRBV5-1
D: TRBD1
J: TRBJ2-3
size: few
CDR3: CASAWDRGAIADTQYF
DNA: TGCGCCAGCGCTTGGGACAGGGGGGCAATCGCAGATACGCAGTATTTT

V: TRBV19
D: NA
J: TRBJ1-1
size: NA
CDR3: CASSIYGVSETEAFF
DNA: TGTGCCAGTAGTATTTACGGGGTGAGTGAAACTGAAGCTTTCTTT

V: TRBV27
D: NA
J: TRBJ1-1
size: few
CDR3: CASSLAGFYNTEAFF
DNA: TGTGCCAGCTCCTTGGCGGGTTTTTACAACACTGAAGCTTTCTTT

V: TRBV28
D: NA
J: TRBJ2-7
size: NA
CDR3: CASTLEGRFYEQYF
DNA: TGTGCCAGCACTCTAGAGGGCAGGTTCTACGAGCAGTACTTC

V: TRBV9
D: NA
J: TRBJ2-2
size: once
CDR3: CASSVEGMDGELFF
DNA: TGTGCCAGCAGCGTAGAGGGGATGGACGGGGAGCTGTTTTTT

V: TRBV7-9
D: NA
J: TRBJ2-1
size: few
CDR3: CASSLAGGDSYNEQFF
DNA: TGTGCCAGCAGCTTAGCGGGAGGTGACTCCTACAATGAGCAGTTCTTC

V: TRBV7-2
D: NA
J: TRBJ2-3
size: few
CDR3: CASSSPTNICSTDTQYF
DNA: TGTGCCAGCAGCTCGCCCACTAACATTTGTAGCACAGATACGCAGTATTTT

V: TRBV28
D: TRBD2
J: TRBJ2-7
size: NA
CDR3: CASSALGAGGYEQYF
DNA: TGTGCCAGCAGTGCCCTAGGGGCGGGAGGCTACGAGCAGTACTTC

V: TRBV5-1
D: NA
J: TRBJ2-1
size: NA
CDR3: CASSLQDSYNEQFF
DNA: TGCGCCAGCAGCTTACAGGACTCCTACAATGAGCAGTTCTTC

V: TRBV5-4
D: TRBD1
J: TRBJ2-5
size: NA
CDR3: CASSFEQGGETQYF
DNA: TGTGCCAGCAGCTTTGAACAGGGGGGAGAGACCCAGTACTTC

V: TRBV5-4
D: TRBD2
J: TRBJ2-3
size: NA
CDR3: CASSSEAGVGTDTQYF
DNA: TGTGCCAGCAGCTCTGAAGCGGGAGTAGGCACAGATACGCAGTATTTT

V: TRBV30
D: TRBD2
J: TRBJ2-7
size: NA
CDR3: CAWAGGKSAAYEQYF
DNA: TGTGCCTGGGCGGGGGGCAAGAGTGCCGCCTACGAGCAGTACTTC

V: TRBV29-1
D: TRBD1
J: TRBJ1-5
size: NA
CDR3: CSVKTGANQPQHF
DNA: TGCAGCGTTAAGACAGGGGCCAATCAGCCCCAGCATTTT

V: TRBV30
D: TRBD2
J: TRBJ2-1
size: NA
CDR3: CAWSIGGSSYNEQFF
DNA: TGTGCCTGGAGCATTGGCGGGAGCTCCTACAATGAGCAGTTCTTC

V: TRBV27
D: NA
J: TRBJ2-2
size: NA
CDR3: CASSPLVNQWTGELFF
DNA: TGTGCCAGCAGTCCCCTCGTTAACCAGTGGACCGGGGAGCTGTTTTTT

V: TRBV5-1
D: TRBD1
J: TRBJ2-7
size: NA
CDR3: CASSAGTGGYYEQYF
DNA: TGCGCCAGCAGCGCCGGGACAGGGGGCTACTACGAGCAGTACTTC

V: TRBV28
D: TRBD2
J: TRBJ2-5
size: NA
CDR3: CASSQIAGGVNF
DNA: TGTGCCAGCAGTCAAATAGCGGGAGGCGTAAACTTC

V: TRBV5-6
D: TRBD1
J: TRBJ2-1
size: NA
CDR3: CASNPGQNLYNEQFF
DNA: TGTGCCAGCAACCCGGGACAGAACTTATACAATGAGCAGTTCTTC

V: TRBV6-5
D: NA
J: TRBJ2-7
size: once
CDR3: CASCPVASRYEQYF
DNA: TGTGCCAGCTGCCCTGTTGCTAGCCGGTACGAGCAGTACTTC

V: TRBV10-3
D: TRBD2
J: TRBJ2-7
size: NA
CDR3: CAGASGSPREQYF
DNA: TGTGCCGGGGCTAGCGGGAGCCCCAGAGAGCAGTACTTC

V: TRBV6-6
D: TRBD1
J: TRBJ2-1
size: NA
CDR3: CASSSTGLGVGEQFF
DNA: TGTGCCAGCAGTTCGACAGGGCTGGGAGTGGGTGAGCAGTTCTTC

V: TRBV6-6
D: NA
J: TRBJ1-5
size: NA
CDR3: CASSYGAGRNQPQHF
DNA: TGTGCCAGCAGTTACGGGGCAGGGCGGAATCAGCCCCAGCATTTT

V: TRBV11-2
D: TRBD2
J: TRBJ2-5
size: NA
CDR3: CASSWVRLAGGETQYF
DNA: TGTGCTAGCAGCTGGGTCCGACTAGCGGGAGGGGAGACCCAGTACTTC

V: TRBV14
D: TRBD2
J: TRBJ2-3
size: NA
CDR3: CASSRSSGTTDTQYF
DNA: TGTGCCAGCAGCCGCTCTAGCGGAACCACAGATACGCAGTATTTT

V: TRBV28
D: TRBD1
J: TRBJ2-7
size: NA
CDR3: CASSFGDRVSYEQYF
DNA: TGTGCCAGCAGTTTCGGGGACAGGGTGTCCTACGAGCAGTACTTC

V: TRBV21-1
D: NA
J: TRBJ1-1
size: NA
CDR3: CASSQYRERGTEAFF
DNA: TGTGCCAGCAGCCAATACAGGGAGAGGGGCACTGAAGCTTTCTTT

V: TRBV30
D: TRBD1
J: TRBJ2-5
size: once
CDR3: CAWSWTGGKETQYF
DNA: TGTGCCTGGAGCTGGACAGGGGGCAAAGAGACCCAGTACTTC

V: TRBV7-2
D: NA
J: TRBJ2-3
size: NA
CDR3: CASSKAGTFGDTQYF
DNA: TGTGCCAGCAGCAAGGCCGGGACTTTCGGAGATACGCAGTATTTT

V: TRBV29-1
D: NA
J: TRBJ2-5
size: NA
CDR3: CSVSRTAGRETQYF
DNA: TGCAGCGTTAGTCGCACGGCGGGACGGGAGACCCAGTACTTC

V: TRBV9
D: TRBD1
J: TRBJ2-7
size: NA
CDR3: CASSNTPGTGKEQYF
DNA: TGTGCCAGCAGCAATACCCCCGGGACAGGGAAAGAGCAGTACTTC

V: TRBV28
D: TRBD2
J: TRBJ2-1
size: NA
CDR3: CASSLAGEGFF
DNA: TGTGCCAGCAGTTTAGCGGGAGAGGGGTTCTTC

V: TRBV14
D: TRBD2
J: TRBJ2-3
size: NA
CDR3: CASSLSGTSGIHTQYF
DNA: TGTGCCAGCAGCCTGAGCGGGACTAGCGGGATCCATACGCAGTATTTT

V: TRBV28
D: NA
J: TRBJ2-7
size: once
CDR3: CASSDSQPPYEQYF
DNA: TGTGCCAGCAGTGACTCCCAACCACCCTACGAGCAGTACTTC

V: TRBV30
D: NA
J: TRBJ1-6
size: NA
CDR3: CAWSVNPLGSYNSPLHF
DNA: TGTGCCTGGAGTGTAAACCCCCTCGGCTCCTATAATTCACCCCTCCACTTT

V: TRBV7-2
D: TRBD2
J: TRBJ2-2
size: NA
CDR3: CASSVGTTIPGELFF
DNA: TGTGCCAGCAGCGTCGGGACTACGATCCCCGGGGAGCTGTTTTTT